These T cell receptor beta chains were read from a single sample in a study of human CD8 memory T cell subsets. TCRdb reanalyzed the 5' RACE reads and collapses them to one entry per CDR3 protein, without DNA. This sample contains 5,500 to 7,000 distinct CDR3 sequences. The sample was CD8+ effector memory T cells (TEM) sorted from PBMCs. These receptors all stem from a human donor in good health. Each CDR3 is given with its conserved first and last residue. The order of the fields is V gene, J gene, clone size, CDR3 protein. Rows give clone size only sometimes, using once, few, many, or a class for an expanded clone.

TRBV10-3,TRBJ2-2,.,CAIQGDSTGELFF
TRBV28,TRBJ2-1,.,CASSLGREVVEQFF
TRBV20-1,TRBJ2-1,medium-sized,CSATGLAGGEPYNEQFF
TRBV7-9,TRBJ2-7,.,CASSLAQGWEQYF
TRBV19,TRBJ1-2,.,CASSIIGVGYTF
TRBV2,TRBJ1-2,medium-sized,CASSGLWGSSEGWGYTF
TRBV7-9,TRBJ1-2,.,CASSSGRWYTF
TRBV28,TRBJ1-5,.,CASSFDSNSNQPQHF
TRBV27,TRBJ2-1,.,CASSLLPLAGRQFF
TRBV28,TRBJ2-7,.,CASSGQGGEQYF
TRBV28,TRBJ2-1,.,CASSPLGPLSGEQFF
TRBV4-3,TRBJ2-2,.,CASSQDRTGSTGELFF
TRBV28,TRBJ2-1,.,CASSPHGGLNNEQFF
TRBV7-6,TRBJ2-1,medium-sized,CASSQIVEQTGAGEQFF
TRBV28,TRBJ1-1,.,CASSHDRGLGFLNTEAFF
TRBV29-1,TRBJ2-5,.,CSVEDRRDIEETQYF
TRBV7-6,TRBJ2-1,.,CASSFRGVAGDVSTYNEQFF
TRBV3-2,TRBJ2-1,.,CASSHSTGAELYNEQFF